Below, 7 T cell receptor beta chains from the same sample are listed, as sequenced in a study of T cell changes during pregnancy in multiple sclerosis. The table came from immunoSEQ multiplex PCR; TCRdb's copy has only in-frame clones and leaves some out. The sample consists of some 110,000 clones, 85% to 95% of them appearing once. Source: peripheral blood, taken after pregnancy. These TCRs come from a female donor with multiple sclerosis, enrolled in a pregnancy study.

This clone was counted a single time. The chain recombines TRBV6-6 with TRBJ1-3; 8 bases are a match to TRBD1. Germline values: CDR1 MNHNY, CDR2 SVGAGI (reference sequence). The V gene end was trimmed by 6 bases and the J gene end by 4 bases; junction bases not matched to a gene: 11. The CDR3 is made up of 16 amino acids. The CDR3 is CASRNWQTGGGNTIYF. CDR3 nucleotide sequence: TGTGCCAGCAGGAATTGGCAAACAGGGGGAGGAAACACCATATATTTT.

This rearrangement joins TRBV6-1 to TRBJ1-1, with a tentative D call TRBD1 (5 bases). Germline V gene data show CDR1 as MNHNS and CDR2 as SASEGT. V lost 1 base to trimming and J lost 6 bases, with 9 bases between them. The CDR3 contains 13 residues. The CDR3 DNA follows: TGTGCCAGCAGTGAAGTGGGGGAGGCTGAAGCTTTCTTT. Translated: CASSEVGEAEAFF.

The chain employs TRBV5-1 and TRBJ2-2; 9 nucleotides align to TRBD2. The V gene's germline CDR1 is SGHRS and CDR2 YFSETQ. V trimming: 3 bases; J trimming: 5 bases; junction bases outside the gene matches: 8. CDR3 size: 16 residues. In DNA, the CDR3 is TGCGCCAGCAGCTCAACGACTAGCGGAGATACCGGGGAGCTGTTTTTT. This sequence encodes CASSSTTSGDTGELFF.

V is TRBV5-3 and J is TRBJ2-5, with D possibly matching TRBD2 (6 bases). TRBV5-3 is recorded as an ORF, its role being uncertain. V was shortened by 3 bases and J by 7 bases, with 13 bases between the two germline ends. CDR3 length equals 13 residues. The CDR3 DNA follows: TGTGCCAGAAGCTGGAGGGCGGCAGGGACCCAGTACTTC. Translated: CARSWRAAGTQYF.

The chain combines TRBV6-1 with TRBJ2-1, with TRBD2 matching 8 bases. V trimming: 7 bases; J trimming: 3 bases; junction bases outside the gene matches: 8. The CDR3 extends over 15 amino acids. The germline CDR1 and CDR2 sequences are MNHNS and SASEGT. The CDR3 DNA is TGTGCCAGCATATCTCGAGCGGGAGTCTACAATGAGCAGTTCTTC. This encodes CASISRAGVYNEQFF.

The chain's CDR3 is CSVDGQALYGYTF. The CDR3 DNA sequence: TGCAGCGTTGATGGACAGGCGTTATATGGCTACACCTTC. V and J are TRBV29-1 and TRBJ1-2; 7 nucleotides line up with TRBD1. CDR1 and CDR2 from the germline V gene are SQVTM and ANQGSEA. V gave up 3 bases and J gave up 5 bases; unmatched junction bases: 6. The CDR3 length is 13 residues.

The rearrangement links TRBV19 to TRBJ1-5; D gene ambiguous. CDR1 and CDR2 from the germline V gene are LNHDA and SQIVND (reference sequence). The V end was cut by 5 bases, the J end by 6 bases, with 11 bases between. This CDR3 has 13 residues. CDR3 sequence (DNA): TGTGCCAGTAGTTGGGGTAGCGTTCAGCCCCAGCATTTT. Its translation: CASSWGSVQPQHF.